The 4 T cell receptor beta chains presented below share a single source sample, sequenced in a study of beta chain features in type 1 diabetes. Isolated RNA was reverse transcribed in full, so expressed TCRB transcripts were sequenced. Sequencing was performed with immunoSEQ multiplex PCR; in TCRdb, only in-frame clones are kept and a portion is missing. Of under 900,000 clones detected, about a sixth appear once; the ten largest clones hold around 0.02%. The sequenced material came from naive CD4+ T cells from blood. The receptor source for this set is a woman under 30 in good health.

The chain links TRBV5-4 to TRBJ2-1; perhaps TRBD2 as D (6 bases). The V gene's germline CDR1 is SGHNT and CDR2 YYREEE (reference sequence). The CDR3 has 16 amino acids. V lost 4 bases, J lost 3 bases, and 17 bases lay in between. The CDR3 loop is CASSGPGEVGYNEQFF. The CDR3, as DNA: TGTGCCAGCAGCGGACCGGGAGAGGTCGGCTACAATGAGCAGTTCTTC.

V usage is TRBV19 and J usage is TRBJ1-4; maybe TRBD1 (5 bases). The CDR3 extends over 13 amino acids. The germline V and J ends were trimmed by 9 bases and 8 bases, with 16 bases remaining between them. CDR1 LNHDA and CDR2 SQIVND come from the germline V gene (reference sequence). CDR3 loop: CASSGTAAEKLFF. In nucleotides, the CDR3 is TGTGCCAGCTCGGGGACGGCAGCAGAAAAACTGTTTTTT.

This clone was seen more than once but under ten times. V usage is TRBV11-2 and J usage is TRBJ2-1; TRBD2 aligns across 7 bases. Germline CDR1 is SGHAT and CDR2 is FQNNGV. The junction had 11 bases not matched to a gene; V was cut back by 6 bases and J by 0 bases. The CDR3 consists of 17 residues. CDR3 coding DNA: TGTGCCAGCAGACGAGGTAGCGGGCGCAGCTCCTACAATGAGCAGTTCTTC. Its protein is CASRRGSGRSSYNEQFF. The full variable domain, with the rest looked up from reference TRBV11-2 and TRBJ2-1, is EAGVAQSPRYKIIEKRQSVAFWCNPISGHATLYWYQQILGQGPKLLIQFQNNGVVDDSQLPKDRFSAERLKGVDSTLKIQPAKLEDSAVYLCASRRGSGRSSYNEQFFGPGTRLTVL.

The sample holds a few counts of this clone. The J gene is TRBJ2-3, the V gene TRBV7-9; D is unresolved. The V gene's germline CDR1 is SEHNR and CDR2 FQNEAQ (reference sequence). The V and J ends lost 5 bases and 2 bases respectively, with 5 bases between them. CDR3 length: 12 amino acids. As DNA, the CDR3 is TGTGCCAGCAGCGCCTACACAGATACGCAGTATTTT. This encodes CASSAYTDTQYF. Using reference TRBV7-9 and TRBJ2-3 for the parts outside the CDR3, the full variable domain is DTGVSQNPRHKITKRGQNVTFRCDPISEHNRLYWYRQTLGQGPEFLTYFQNEAQLEKSRLLSDRFSAERPKGSFSTLEIQRTEQGDSAMYLCASSAYTDTQYFGPGTRLTVL.